This entry describes one T cell receptor (beta chain). Repertoires were generated with immunoSEQ multiplex PCR, while TCRdb's copy carries only in-frame clones and drops some. Of 95,000 to 150,000 clones detected, about nine tenths appear once; the ten largest clones hold 6.5% to 9.5%. The data were obtained in a study of T cell responses to AZD1222 COVID-19 vaccine. Overall study: Combined were second doses at about 4 or about 12 weeks.

Germline V gene data show CDR1 as SGDLS and CDR2 as YYNGEE. Deletions cut 5 bases from V and 4 bases from J, with 15 bases between. The CDR3 extends over 14 amino acids. This material consisted of peripheral blood, taken on day 0 of AZD1222 vaccination. The origin of this receptor is an adult in good health. The chain carries TRBV9 and TRBJ1-1, with D possibly being TRBD1 (5 bases). The CDR3 loop reads CASRATPGVTEAFF. The CDR3 DNA reads TGTGCCAGCAGAGCAACACCGGGGGTCACTGAAGCTTTCTTT.